Following are 24 T cell receptor beta chains from one sample sequenced in a study of blood T cell repertoires in COVID-19. Assay: immunoSEQ multiplex PCR; the TCRdb copy retains only in-frame clones and omits some. Of about 46,000 clones listed, 85% to 90% are singletons. Sequenced input: peripheral blood. The receptor source for this set is a man aged 45-65 years with active COVID-19.

This chain connects TRBV3-1 (or the pseudogene TRBV3-2) to TRBJ1-3; possibly TRBD1 for D (6 bases). The V end was cut by 5 bases, the J end by 3 bases, with 14 bases between. CDR1 LGHDT and CDR2 YNNKEL come from the germline V gene (reference sequence). There are 15 residues in the CDR3. The chain's CDR3 is CASSTDREDGNTIYF. In DNA, the CDR3 is TGTGCCAGCAGCACGGACAGAGAAGATGGAAACACCATATATTTT.

The V call is TRBV21-1, the J call TRBJ2-7; the table's D call, TRBD1, was not checked against the DNA. TRBV21-1 is annotated as a pseudogene. This CDR3 spans 13 amino acids. CDR3 in amino acids: CASSKEGTRGQYF. As DNA, the CDR3 is TGTGCCAGCAGCAAAGAAGGTACCAGGGGGCAGTACTTC.

This chain uses TRBV5-1 with TRBJ2-6; D might be TRBD2 (5 bases). V was cut by 7 bases and J by 4 bases, with 9 bases left in between. Looked up from germline, CDR1 is SGHRS and CDR2 is YFSETQ. This CDR3 is 13 amino acids long. The CDR3 DNA is TGCGCCAGCCGTCCGGGAGGGGCCAACGTCCTGACTTTC. Protein sequence: CASRPGGANVLTF.

The rearrangement uses TRBV14 and TRBJ2-1; 8 nucleotides match TRBD1. V was pared by 3 bases and J by 0 bases, with 7 bases of the junction left unmatched. Germline CDR1 SGHDN, CDR2 FVKESK. The length of the CDR3 is 17 residues. The CDR3 DNA reads TGTGCCAGCAGCCACGGACAGGGATTGAGCTCCTACAATGAGCAGTTCTTC. Translation: CASSHGQGLSSYNEQFF.

This chain connects TRBV28 to TRBJ2-7, with 11 bases that match TRBD2. Trimming at V came to 5 bases and at J to 3 bases, leaving 6 bases not matched to a gene. The CDR3 runs 15 residues. Germline loops: CDR1 MDHEN, CDR2 SYDVKM. The CDR3 DNA is TGTGCCAGCAGTGGGGCTAGCGGGGGGAGCTACGAGCAGTACTTC. Residues: CASSGASGGSYEQYF.

This chain uses TRBV15 with TRBJ2-5, with 10 nucleotides matching TRBD1. There are 18 residues in the CDR3. V was pared by 5 bases and J by 5 bases, with 17 bases of the junction left unmatched. Germline V gene sequence: CDR1 LNHNV, CDR2 YYDKDF (reference sequence). The CDR3 nucleotides read TGTGCCACCAGCCGACTACACGCGGGACAGGGGAGGGGGGAGACCCAGTACTTC. This gives the protein CATSRLHAGQGRGETQYF. The complete variable domain, with remaining parts taken from reference TRBV15 and TRBJ2-5, reads DAMVIQNPRYQVTQFGKPVTLSCSQTLNHNVMYWYQQKSSQAPKLLFHYYDKDFNNEADTPDNFQSRRPNTSFCFLDIRSPGLGDTAMYLCATSRLHAGQGRGETQYFGPGTRLLVL.

V is TRBV28 and J is TRBJ1-3; D might be TRBD1 (6 bases). This CDR3 region has 15 residues. Germline loops: CDR1 MDHEN, CDR2 SYDVKM. Between the trimmed V and J ends, which lost 5 bases and 4 bases, there was a span of 15 bases. DNA of the CDR3: TGTGCCAGCAGTCCCCACGGGACAAGCGGAAACACCATATATTTT. This encodes CASSPHGTSGNTIYF.

The J gene is TRBJ2-3, the V gene TRBV5-4; the D gene is possibly TRBD2 (5 bases). Per germline, CDR1 SGHNT and CDR2 YYREEE (reference sequence). V was trimmed by 1 base and J by 6 bases, leaving 9 bases between them. The CDR3 sequence is 13 residues long. The CDR3 DNA follows: TGTGCCAGCAGCTTGAAGGGAGCGGATACGCAGTATTTT. It is translated as CASSLKGADTQYF.

The chain links TRBV7-9 to TRBJ2-5; 7 bases are a match to TRBD1. V dropped 2 bases and J dropped 1; count of bases not matched to a gene: 4. The germline CDR1 and CDR2 sequences are SEHNR and FQNEAQ (reference sequence). CDR3 length: 15 residues. The CDR3 protein is CASSLPGQAQETQYF. DNA of the CDR3: TGTGCCAGCAGCTTACCCGGACAGGCCCAAGAGACCCAGTACTTC.

The chain uses TRBV9 and TRBJ2-5, with TRBD2 matching 8 bases. This CDR3 comprises 15 residues. Germline trimming cut 0 bases from V and 2 bases from J; bases unmatched to any gene: 3. Germline V gene data show CDR1 as SGDLS and CDR2 as YYNGEE. DNA for the CDR3: TGTGCCAGCAGCGTAGCGGGGGGGCATCAAGAGACCCAGTACTTC. Amino acids: CASSVAGGHQETQYF.

This rearrangement joins TRBV27 to TRBJ2-3; D is possibly TRBD1 (5 bases). The ends were cut back, 5 bases at V and 2 bases at J, with 20 bases in the middle. The CDR3 runs to 17 residues. The germline gives CDR1 MNHEY, CDR2 SMNVEV (reference sequence). DNA of the CDR3: TGTGCCAGCAGTCCCCCCCCACAGACAGATTCCACAGATACGCAGTATTTT. Amino acids: CASSPPPQTDSTDTQYF.

This clone occurred a few times. The chain combines TRBV27 with TRBJ2-1; 13 nucleotides match TRBD2. CDR3 length: 22 residues. V trimming: 10 bases; J trimming: 2 bases; junction bases outside the gene matches: 26. Germline assignment: CDR1 MNHEY and CDR2 SMNVEV (reference sequence). This CDR3 is CAICLVPQLAGGQQCPYNEQFF. CDR3 DNA sequence: TGTGCCATCTGCTTAGTCCCCCAACTAGCGGGGGGGCAACAGTGCCCCTACAATGAGCAGTTCTTC.

V is TRBV19 and J is TRBJ1-3; no definite D call. The CDR3 totals 13 residues. The germline V gene encodes CDR1 LNHDA and CDR2 SQIVND (reference sequence). The germline V and J ends were trimmed by 5 bases and 4 bases, with 9 bases remaining between them. CDR3 in DNA: TGTGCCAGTAGTTCCGGGAACGGAAACACCATATATTTT. It translates to CASSSGNGNTIYF.

The chain has TRBV23-1 and TRBJ2-7; no clear D gene. TRBV23-1 is an ORF, and what it does is uncertain. The CDR3 runs to 15 residues. Trimming removed 1 base at V and 2 bases at J, with 12 bases between. CDR3 amino acids: CASSQFVQWTYEQYF. Here the CDR3 DNA reads TGCGCCAGCAGTCAATTTGTACAGTGGACCTACGAGCAGTACTTC.

V and J are TRBV7-6 and TRBJ1-1, with D perhaps TRBD1 (6 bases). V lost 6 bases to trimming and J lost 1 base, with 36 bases between them. Germline V gives CDR1 SGHVS, CDR2 FNYEAQ. This CDR3 spans 22 amino acids. The CDR3 loop reads CASSLNWGAERGGERTNTEAFF. The CDR3 region has the DNA TGTGCCAGCAGTTTAAATTGGGGGGCCGAGCGGGGCGGGGAAAGGACGAACACTGAAGCTTTCTTT.

The gene calls are TRBV5-5 and TRBJ2-2, with 9 bases aligning to TRBD1. CDR1 SGHKS and CDR2 YYEKEE come from the germline V gene (reference sequence). CDR3 length: 16 residues. V was clipped by 4 bases and J by 6 bases; unmatched bases: 10. This CDR3 reads CASSVQGARVAGELFF. The CDR3 DNA is TGTGCCAGCAGCGTACAGGGGGCGCGGGTTGCCGGGGAGCTGTTTTTT.

This clone has just a few counts. The chain couples TRBV7-9 to TRBJ1-2; 9 bases line up with TRBD1. The CDR3 runs to 13 residues. Germline CDR1 reads SEHNR; CDR2 reads FQNEAQ (reference sequence). Germline trimming cut 4 bases from V and 8 bases from J; bases unmatched to any gene: 5. The CDR3 spells CASSSRTGEGYTF. CDR3 nucleotides: TGTGCCAGCAGCTCCCGGACAGGGGAAGGCTACACCTTC.

This clone has a handful of counts. The V and J genes are TRBV11-1 and TRBJ1-1; unclear D gene. Looked up from germline, CDR1 is SGHAT and CDR2 is FQDESV (reference sequence). V lost 6 bases and J 1 base, leaving 15 bases between the germline ends. The CDR3 covers 15 residues. The CDR3 coding sequence is TGTGCCAGCAGTCTTGGGCTCCGGGAGAACACTGAAGCTTTCTTT. Protein product: CASSLGLRENTEAFF.

This clone was detected only a few times. The J gene is TRBJ1-2, the V gene TRBV4-1, with 7 bases identical to TRBD1. Germline values: CDR1 MGHRA, CDR2 YSYEKL. The CDR3 is made up of 13 amino acids. V trimming: 4 bases; J trimming: 5 bases; junction bases outside the gene matches: 4. This chain's CDR3 is CASSPTGRYGYTF. CDR3 DNA: TGCGCCAGCAGCCCGACAGGGCGGTATGGCTACACCTTC.

CDR3 bases: TGCGCCAGCAGCTTGGAGGGACAGCCAGGGAAGCAGTTCTTC. Its translation is CASSLEGQPGKQFF. The J gene is TRBJ2-1, the V gene TRBV5-1; 7 bases are a match to TRBD1. The CDR3 totals 14 residues. V lost 0 bases to trimming and J lost 11 bases; unmatched junction nucleotides: 8. The germline gives CDR1 SGHRS, CDR2 YFSETQ.

This clone appeared a single time. CDR3 region: CASSGQPDYGYTF. The CDR3 DNA follows: TGTGCCAGCTCAGGACAGCCTGACTATGGCTACACCTTC. The chain carries TRBV18 and TRBJ1-2; a possible D gene is TRBD1 (6 bases). Looked up from germline, CDR1 is KGHSH and CDR2 is LQKENI. The length of the CDR3 is 13 residues. V was cut by 5 bases and J by 3 bases, with 10 bases left in between.

The chain links TRBV5-1 to TRBJ2-1, with a tentative D call TRBD1 (6 bases). There are 15 residues in the CDR3. Trimming took 7 bases from V and 6 from J, leaving 20 bases between them. The germline gives CDR1 SGHRS, CDR2 YFSETQ. The CDR3 loop reads CASRSGAGDGNEQFF. The CDR3 region has the DNA TGCGCCAGCCGATCCGGGGCAGGGGACGGCAATGAGCAGTTCTTC.

This clone has a single count. The J gene is TRBJ2-1, the V gene TRBV5-6; 13 bases are shared with TRBD2. The CDR3 has 15 residues. Germline values: CDR1 SGHDT, CDR2 YYEEEE. V gave up 5 bases and J gave up 7 bases; unmatched junction bases: 6. This CDR3 reads CASRTLAGGRNEQFF. In DNA, the CDR3 is TGTGCCAGCAGGACACTAGCGGGGGGGAGGAATGAGCAGTTCTTC.

The chain employs TRBV28 and TRBJ2-7; the D is unclear. Germline V lookup: CDR1 MDHEN, CDR2 SYDVKM. The V end was cut by 3 bases, the J end by 3 bases, with 12 bases between. This CDR3 has 14 residues. Written as DNA, the CDR3 is TGTGCCAGCAGTTTCGTGACAAAGAACTACGAGCAGTACTTC. This codes for CASSFVTKNYEQYF.